Each of the 29 T cell receptor beta chains below was sequenced from the same sample in a study of graft-versus-host responses after intestinal transplantation. Data came from immunoSEQ multiplex PCR; TCRdb stores just in-frame clones and leaves some out. This table has tens of thousands of clones, 85% to 95% appearing once. No cognate antigen is known for these TCRs. The specimen comprised unstimulated CD8+ T cells sorted from spleen or lymph node cells, sampled before intestinal transplant. These receptors originate from a human donor who received an intestinal transplant.

The V and J genes are TRBV28 and TRBJ1-5, with TRBD1 matching over 9 bases. V was clipped by 8 bases and J by 1 base; unmatched bases: 9. Germline V gene data show CDR1 as MDHEN and CDR2 as SYDVKM. The CDR3 is made up of 16 amino acids. The CDR3 reads CASDFWDRASNQPQHF. For the CDR3, the DNA is TGTGCCAGCGATTTTTGGGACAGGGCAAGCAATCAGCCCCAGCATTTT.

In this sample, this clone turned up once. The rearrangement links TRBV18 to TRBJ2-7, with D maybe TRBD2 (5 bases). CDR3 length: 13 amino acids. The germline gives CDR1 KGHSH, CDR2 LQKENI. With 6 bases removed from V and 2 bases from J, the gap between germline ends came to 11 bases. The CDR3 DNA follows: TGTGCCAGCTCGTGGACGGGGACCTACGAGCAGTACTTC. Its protein is CASSWTGTYEQYF.

This clone was counted between two and nine times. The rearrangement links TRBV4-2 to TRBJ2-7; the D is unclear. Deletions cut 6 bases from V and 2 bases from J, with 11 bases between. The germline V gene encodes CDR1 LGHNA and CDR2 YNFKEQ. CDR3 length equals 13 residues. The DNA of the CDR3 is TGTGCCAGCAGGGGTCAGAGCGCCTACGAGCAGTACTTC. Protein product: CASRGQSAYEQYF.

The chain is built from TRBV27 and TRBJ2-1, with D perhaps TRBD2 (6 bases). V was shortened by 7 bases and J by 1 base, with 11 bases between the two germline ends. Germline lookup yields CDR1 MNHEY and CDR2 SMNVEV (reference sequence). The CDR3 loop spans 14 amino acids. CDR3 residues: CASTPGLSYNEQFF. CDR3 bases: TGTGCCAGCACCCCGGGACTTTCCTACAATGAGCAGTTCTTC.

Regarding this clone: Other nucleotide sequences from this sample produce the same CDR3. V is TRBV4-1 and J is TRBJ1-1, with D unclear. V lost 2 bases and J 2 bases, leaving 9 bases between the germline ends. Germline CDR1 is MGHRA and CDR2 is YSYEKL. The CDR3 consists of 14 residues. Here the CDR3 reads CASSQTWGNTEAFF. CDR3 coding DNA: TGCGCCAGCAGCCAAACCTGGGGTAACACTGAAGCTTTCTTT.

The chain has TRBV9 and TRBJ1-6; D remains unclear. The germline gives CDR1 SGDLS, CDR2 YYNGEE. V lost 2 bases, J lost 8 bases, and 14 bases lay in between. CDR3 length: 15 residues. This CDR3 is CASSVKSGWDSPLHF. The CDR3 DNA follows: TGTGCCAGCAGCGTCAAATCGGGGTGGGATTCACCCCTCCACTTT. The full variable domain, with the rest looked up from reference TRBV9 and TRBJ1-6, is DSGVTQTPKHLITATGQRVTLRCSPRSGDLSVYWYQQSLDQGLQFLIQYYNGEERAKGNILERFSAQQFPDLHSELNLSSLELGDSALYFCASSVKSGWDSPLHFGNGTRLTVT.

The chain combines TRBV7-6 with TRBJ2-7; TRBD2 matches 11 bases. Germline CDR1 SGHVS, CDR2 FNYEAQ. This CDR3 is 16 amino acids long. Trimming removed 1 base from V and 2 bases from J; junction bases left unmatched: 4. CDR3 in DNA: TGTGCCAGCAGCTTAGTGGGGGGACTAGCGGCCTACGAGCAGTACTTC. Protein sequence: CASSLVGGLAAYEQYF.

This clone was seen only once. The chain joins TRBV28 to TRBJ2-3; D unclear. Germline V gives CDR1 MDHEN, CDR2 SYDVKM. The length of the CDR3 is 14 residues. Trimming shortened V by 7 bases and J by 2 bases, and 13 bases separated the two germline ends. This CDR3 is CASTRDITTDTQYF. CDR3 DNA: TGTGCCAGCACTAGAGACATCACCACAGATACGCAGTATTTT.

The V and J genes are TRBV9 and TRBJ2-1, with 7 bases matching TRBD2. J lost 4 bases, V lost 4 bases, and 8 bases had no gene match. Germline CDR1 and CDR2: SGDLS and YYNGEE. The CDR3 runs 15 residues. The CDR3 nucleotides are TGTGCCAGCAGCTTGGAGGGAGGGGTTTACAATGAGCAGTTCTTC. Translation: CASSLEGGVYNEQFF. Supplemented by reference TRBV9 and TRBJ2-1, the full variable domain reads DSGVTQTPKHLITATGQRVTLRCSPRSGDLSVYWYQQSLDQGLQFLIQYYNGEERAKGNILERFSAQQFPDLHSELNLSSLELGDSALYFCASSLEGGVYNEQFFGPGTRLTVL.

The V gene is TRBV9, the J gene TRBJ2-7, with a tentative D call TRBD1 (5 bases). The V gene lost 4 bases and the J gene lost 3 bases, with 11 bases spanning the gap. CDR3 length: 13 residues. CDR1 is SGDLS and CDR2 is YYNGEE in the germline V gene. CDR3 nucleotide sequence: TGTGCCAGCAGCCCCCGGACAAGCTACGAGCAGTACTTC. It specifies CASSPRTSYEQYF.

This chain links TRBV18 with TRBJ1-2, with D perhaps TRBD1 (5 bases). The V gene's germline CDR1 is KGHSH and CDR2 LQKENI. This CDR3 is built from 13 residues. V was cut by 9 bases and J by 2 bases, with 13 bases left in between. The chain's CDR3 is CARGGLLNYGYTF. The CDR3 nucleotides are TGTGCCAGGGGGGGTTTGTTAAACTATGGCTACACCTTC.

The chain employs TRBV2 and TRBJ1-3; possibly TRBD1 for D (6 bases). The length of the CDR3 is 19 residues. The germline CDR1 and CDR2 sequences are SNHLY and FYNNEI. V dropped 8 bases and J dropped 0 bases, with 26 bases sitting between them. Here the CDR3 reads CASPGWGAGEVVSGNTIYF. CDR3 DNA: TGTGCCAGCCCCGGATGGGGGGCAGGGGAAGTAGTCTCTGGAAACACCATATATTTT. Complete variable domain (other parts from reference TRBV2 and TRBJ1-3): EPEVTQTPSHQVTQMGQEVILRCVPISNHLYFYWYRQILGQKVEFLVSFYNNEISEKSEIFDDQFSVERPDGSNFTLKIRSTKLEDSAMYFCASPGWGAGEVVSGNTIYFGEGSWLTVV.

This chain uses TRBV7-6 with TRBJ2-1; D is uncertain. Germline CDR1 is SGHVS and CDR2 is FNYEAQ. V gave up 5 bases and J gave up 4 bases, with 15 bases separating them. CDR3 length: 15 residues. The CDR3 coding sequence is TGTGCCAGCAGCGACGTAGCTGACCCTTACAATGAGCAGTTCTTC. Translation: CASSDVADPYNEQFF.

This chain links TRBV27 with TRBJ2-1, with D unresolved. The V and J ends lost 3 bases and 8 bases respectively, with 23 bases between them. Germline V gene lookup returns CDR1 MNHEY and CDR2 SMNVEV (reference sequence). The CDR3 consists of 17 residues. The CDR3 is CASSFKVVNFRWDEQFF. Written as DNA, the CDR3 is TGTGCCAGCAGTTTTAAGGTAGTGAATTTCCGGTGGGATGAGCAGTTCTTC.

J is TRBJ1-2 and V is TRBV5-1, with D unresolved. The CDR3 is 15 amino acids. Germline CDR1 is SGHRS and CDR2 is YFSETQ. The V end was cut by 6 bases, the J end by 4 bases, with 19 bases between. The CDR3 region is CASKKSPYLFYGYTF. CDR3 bases: TGCGCCAGCAAAAAAAGCCCCTACCTGTTCTATGGCTACACCTTC.

This chain uses TRBV7-9 with TRBJ2-7; 8 nucleotides line up with TRBD1. The V gene end was trimmed by 6 bases and the J gene end by 6 bases; junction bases not matched to a gene: 7. Looked up from germline, CDR1 is SEHNR and CDR2 is FQNEAQ (reference sequence). This CDR3 contains 13 residues. CDR3 region: CASRPTDRGEQYF. For the CDR3, the DNA is TGTGCCAGCAGACCGACTGACAGGGGCGAGCAGTACTTC.

The V and J genes are TRBV7-9 and TRBJ2-7; D gene ambiguous. V shed 4 bases and J shed 2 bases, with 24 bases lying between them. The germline V gene has CDR1 SEHNR and CDR2 FQNEAQ (reference sequence). This CDR3 comprises 18 residues. CDR3 in DNA: TGTGCCAGCAGCTCCACTTCCCATACAGTTAAGGCCCCCTACGAGCAGTACTTC. Its translation: CASSSTSHTVKAPYEQYF.

The chain carries TRBV9 and TRBJ1-2; tentatively, D is TRBD1 (6 bases). The germline V gene has CDR1 SGDLS and CDR2 YYNGEE. V gave up 3 bases and J gave up 2 bases, with 11 bases separating them. CDR3 size: 14 residues. The DNA of the CDR3 is TGTGCCAGCAGCGGTATAACAGGGAACTATGGCTACACCTTC. This translates into CASSGITGNYGYTF.

The rearrangement uses TRBV25-1 and TRBJ1-4; D uncertain. Germline V gene lookup returns CDR1 MGHDK and CDR2 SYGVNS. Trimming took off 2 bases at V and 8 bases at J, with 15 bases between the two ends. CDR3 length equals 15 residues. This CDR3 is CASSETLTDPEKLFF. DNA of the CDR3: TGTGCCAGCAGTGAAACCTTGACGGACCCGGAAAAACTGTTTTTT. Combining the CDR3 with reference TRBV25-1 and TRBJ1-4 gives the whole variable domain EADIYQTPRYLVIGTGKKITLECSQTMGHDKMYWYQQDPGMELHLIHYSYGVNSTEKGDLSSESTVSRIRTEHFPLTLESARPSHTSQYLCASSETLTDPEKLFFGSGTQLSVL.

The CDR3: CASSAASGSPYF. The CDR3 coding sequence is TGCGCCAGCAGCGCCGCTAGCGGGAGTCCGTACTTC. The chain employs TRBV5-1 and TRBJ2-7; 10 bases agree with TRBD2. The CDR3 covers 12 residues. Trimming at V came to 4 bases and at J to 12 bases, leaving 7 bases not matched to a gene. CDR1 and CDR2 (germline): SGHRS, YFSETQ.

This chain connects TRBV16 to TRBJ1-1, with no clear D. CDR3 size: 13 residues. V dropped 2 bases and J dropped 5 bases, with 9 bases sitting between them. In germline, CDR1 is KGHSY, CDR2 FQNENV. The DNA of the CDR3 is TGTGCCAGCAGCCAAGTGGGAGTGACTGAAGCTTTCTTT. It translates to CASSQVGVTEAFF.

The genes are TRBV27 and TRBJ1-1, with D unclear. Trimming pared 8 bases from V and 4 bases from J, leaving 17 bases between. The V gene's germline CDR1 is MNHEY and CDR2 SMNVEV (reference sequence). There are 14 residues in the CDR3. The CDR3 nucleotides are TGTGCCAGCTGTAGGTCTAGCGGCGGCACTGAAGCTTTCTTT. Its protein is CASCRSSGGTEAFF.

This chain uses TRBV4-1 with TRBJ1-6, with D unclear. Trimming cost V 4 bases and J 8 bases, with 12 bases left between them. Germline-derived CDR1 and CDR2 are MGHRA and YSYEKL. This CDR3 contains 14 residues. In DNA form, the CDR3 reads TGCGCCAGCAGCCGTTTGGGGAGAGATTCACCCCTCCACTTT. Residues: CASSRLGRDSPLHF.

This clone is a singleton in its sample. V and J are TRBV18 and TRBJ2-1, with D tentatively TRBD2 (5 bases). The CDR3 is 17 amino acids. Trimming cost V 2 bases and J 3 bases, with 17 bases left between them. Germline V gene sequence: CDR1 KGHSH, CDR2 LQKENI. CDR3 sequence reads: CASSPSLAYQNYNEQFF. The CDR3 DNA reads as TGTGCCAGCTCACCAAGTCTAGCTTATCAAAACTACAATGAGCAGTTCTTC.

This rearrangement joins TRBV30 to TRBJ2-1; no clear D gene. With 2 bases removed from V and 3 bases from J, the gap between germline ends came to 20 bases. Germline V gene lookup returns CDR1 GTSNPN and CDR2 SVGIG (reference sequence). The CDR3 is 17 residues long. DNA of the CDR3: TGTGCCTGGAGTCTGCGGATCGGGTTTGAAGGCTACAATGAGCAGTTCTTC. Residues: CAWSLRIGFEGYNEQFF.

The chain uses TRBV27 and TRBJ2-1, with D maybe TRBD2 (5 bases). Germline V gene sequence: CDR1 MNHEY, CDR2 SMNVEV (reference sequence). CDR3 length: 16 residues. V lost 3 bases and J 6 bases, leaving 18 bases between the germline ends. CDR3 sequence (DNA): TGTGCCAGCAGTTTTGGTGGCGGGTCCTTACGCAATGAGCAGTTCTTC. The encoded protein is CASSFGGGSLRNEQFF.

Points on this clone: Other DNA sequences from this sample encode an identical CDR3 as well. The chain recombines TRBV28 with TRBJ1-2; TRBD1 agrees at 10 bases. Germline CDR1 reads MDHEN; CDR2 reads SYDVKM. CDR3 length: 15 amino acids. V trimming: 2 bases; J trimming: 8 bases; junction bases outside the gene matches: 8. CDR3 residues: CASSLGRQGAGGYTF. In nucleotides, the CDR3 is TGTGCCAGCAGTTTAGGACGACAGGGGGCCGGGGGCTACACCTTC.

V and J are TRBV28 and TRBJ2-7; the D is unclear. V dropped 7 bases and J dropped 4 bases, with 14 bases sitting between them. Germline V gives CDR1 MDHEN, CDR2 SYDVKM. This CDR3 spans 13 amino acids. The DNA for the CDR3 is TGTGCCAGCACACCTATTAGTGGTTACGAGCAGTACTTC. It codes for CASTPISGYEQYF.

J is TRBJ2-7 and V is TRBV11-3; D remains ambiguous. V lost 0 bases, J lost 9 bases, and 15 bases lay in between. CDR1 and CDR2 from the germline V gene are SGHNT and YENEEA. CDR3 length equals 14 residues. The DNA of the CDR3 is TGTGCCAGCAGCTTAGAGGGAAGAACCCTTCCGCAGTACTTC. This codes for CASSLEGRTLPQYF.